Each of the 27 T cell receptor beta chains below was sequenced from the same sample in a study of T cells in Graves' hyperthyroidism and ophthalmopathy. Template material for amplifying TCR beta CDR3 regions consisted of RNA transcripts. The HTBI primer set was used in a first-round RT-PCR of the TCR CDR3. TCRdb re-called the multiplex PCR reads with MiXCR, one entry per CDR3 protein. The profile covers a few hundred thousand distinct CDR3 sequences, with about 15% appearing a single time and around 7.5% taken by the ten largest. The specimen sequenced was blood. These receptors all stem from a woman aged 30 to 39 with Graves' hyperthyroidism.

This clonotype was found many times. The chain links TRBV3-1 to TRBJ2-1; tentatively, D is TRBD2 (6 bases). The V end was cut by 0 bases, the J end by 8 bases, with 11 bases between. CDR3 length: 14 residues. Germline CDR1 LGHDT, CDR2 YNNKEL (reference sequence). In nucleotides, the CDR3 is TGTGCCAGCAGCCAAGACGCGGGAATCCATGAGCAGTTCTTC. This sequence encodes CASSQDAGIHEQFF.

This clonotype was recorded a few times. CDR3 protein: CASSPRSLAGNTGELFF. CDR3 in DNA: TGTGCCAGCTCACCACGCTCTCTAGCGGGAAACACCGGGGAGCTGTTTTTT. This chain uses TRBV18 with TRBJ2-2; 9 positions match TRBD2. The CDR3 is 17 amino acids. The V segment lost 1 base and the J segment 2 bases; nucleotides outside the gene matches: 5. Germline-derived CDR1 and CDR2 are KGHSH and LQKENI.

Concerning this clonotype: This sequence may be a read error, since a much larger clone differs from it by one base. The chain employs TRBV2 and TRBJ1-5; a weak D match, TRBD1 (6 bases). The germline V and J ends were trimmed by 6 bases and 7 bases, with 16 bases remaining between them. The CDR3 is 14 amino acids. Germline values: CDR1 SNHLY, CDR2 FYNNEI. The CDR3 nucleotides are TGTGCCAGCAGAGCAGACAGGATATACCAGCCCCAGCATTTT. It is translated as CASRADRIYQPQHF.

This clonotype was seen repeatedly, ten times or more. The chain recombines TRBV20-1 with TRBJ1-2; 7 bases line up with TRBD1. CDR1 is DFQATT and CDR2 is SNEGSKA in the germline V gene (reference sequence). This CDR3 is built from 14 residues. The V gene end was trimmed by 0 bases and the J gene end by 5 bases; junction bases not matched to a gene: 6. CDR3 sequence reads: CSARETGQIYGYTF. The CDR3 bases are TGCAGTGCTAGAGAAACGGGACAGATATATGGCTACACCTTC.

This clonotype was seen at least ten times. The gene calls are TRBV29-1 and TRBJ2-5, with 7 positions matching TRBD2. V gave up 8 bases and J gave up 1 base; unmatched junction bases: 1. Germline loops: CDR1 SQVTM, CDR2 ANQGSEA. The CDR3 covers 11 residues. CDR3 DNA sequence: TGCAGCACTAGCGTCCAAGAGACCCAGTACTTC. Its translation: CSTSVQETQYF.

The J gene is TRBJ2-4, the V gene TRBV12-3 or TRBV12-4, with D possibly being TRBD1 (5 bases). This CDR3 comprises 15 residues. The V end lost 3 bases, the J end lost 1 base, and 10 bases lay between the germline ends. In DNA form, the CDR3 reads TGTGCCAGCAGTTTTTTAGGGGTTGCCAAAAACATTCAGTACTTC. Translated: CASSFLGVAKNIQYF.

This clonotype has a count of ten or more. The J gene is TRBJ2-3, the V gene TRBV7-2, with D uncertain. There are 12 residues in the CDR3. V shed 5 bases and J shed 2 bases, with 5 bases lying between them. Germline loops: CDR1 SGHTA, CDR2 FQGNSA. The CDR3 here is CASSPYTDTQYF. The CDR3 bases are TGTGCCAGCAGCCCATACACAGATACGCAGTATTTT.

This clonotype was recorded many times. The chain recombines TRBV27 with TRBJ1-2; unclear D gene. V was trimmed by 0 bases and J by 1 base, leaving 9 bases between them. The CDR3 is 15 amino acids. The germline gives CDR1 MNHEY, CDR2 SMNVEV (reference sequence). CDR3: CASSLSGPLNYGYTF. The CDR3 DNA follows: TGTGCCAGCAGTTTATCCGGGCCACTTAACTATGGCTACACCTTC.

The gene calls are TRBV4-2 and TRBJ1-1, with 11 bases fitting TRBD1. V lost 1 base to trimming and J lost 0 bases; unmatched junction nucleotides: 4. Germline values: CDR1 LGHNA, CDR2 YNFKEQ. This CDR3 contains 17 residues. The CDR3, as DNA: TGTGCCAGCAGCCAAGGGGGGACAGGGGGTTTGAACACTGAAGCTTTCTTT. The encoded protein is CASSQGGTGGLNTEAFF.

This clonotype was counted only a few times. V usage is TRBV9 and J usage is TRBJ2-2; 11 bases line up with TRBD1. The germline CDR1 and CDR2 sequences are SGDLS and YYNGEE. V lost 3 bases to trimming and J lost 6 bases; unmatched junction nucleotides: 7. CDR3 length equals 16 residues. The CDR3 DNA follows: TGTGCCAGCAGCGCTCTGGACAGGGGGCTTGCCGGGGAGCTGTTTTTT. As protein: CASSALDRGLAGELFF.

On this clonotype: A much more abundant neighbour one base away suggests this may be a read error. The rearrangement uses TRBV30 and TRBJ2-1, with D uncertain. Germline assignment: CDR1 GTSNPN and CDR2 SVGIG (reference sequence). The length of the CDR3 is 13 residues. The CDR3 nucleotides read TGTGCCTCGAGTGTACTGGGCGGCAATGAGCAGTTCTTC. As protein: CASSVLGGNEQFF.

This clonotype was picked up many times. This chain uses TRBV7-9 with TRBJ2-1; D not certain. Trimming pared 3 bases from V and 8 bases from J, leaving 11 bases between. Germline V gives CDR1 SEHNR, CDR2 FQNEAQ (reference sequence). The CDR3 runs 13 residues. CDR3 sequence: CASSFGSSDEQFF. The DNA for the CDR3 is TGTGCCAGCAGCTTCGGATCCAGCGATGAGCAGTTCTTC.

This clonotype was observed a few times. The chain combines TRBV20-1 with TRBJ2-3; TRBD1 agrees at 10 bases. V lost 5 bases and J lost 2; bases outside the gene matches: 7. The germline CDR1 and CDR2 sequences are DFQATT and SNEGSKA (reference sequence). This CDR3 is 15 amino acids long. CDR3: CSAEGTGVYTDTQYF. In nucleotides, the CDR3 is TGCAGTGCTGAAGGGACAGGGGTATACACAGATACGCAGTATTTT.

The sample holds a few counts of this clonotype. The rearrangement joins TRBV4-1 to TRBJ1-1; TRBD1 agrees at 8 bases. Germline lookup yields CDR1 MGHRA and CDR2 YSYEKL. V lost 8 bases, J lost 4 bases, and 6 bases stayed unmatched. This CDR3 has 13 residues. The CDR3 sequence is CASGQGRSTEAFF. Written as DNA, the CDR3 is TGCGCCAGCGGACAGGGACGGAGCACTGAAGCTTTCTTT.

The chain links TRBV6-1 to TRBJ1-5; D is ambiguous. The V and J ends lost 4 bases and 3 bases respectively, with 13 bases between them. The CDR3 loop spans 15 amino acids. From germline, CDR1 is MNHNS and CDR2 SASEGT. CDR3 region: CASSVNSGFNQPQHF. Written as DNA, the CDR3 is TGTGCCAGCAGTGTAAACAGTGGCTTCAATCAGCCCCAGCATTTT.

This clonotype was observed many times. The CDR3 DNA reads TGCAGTGCTAGAGATCCTATATCTGGAAACACCATATATTTT. Amino acids: CSARDPISGNTIYF. The genes are TRBV20-1 and TRBJ1-3; no reliable D call. This CDR3 has 14 residues. The ends were cut back, 0 bases at V and 1 base at J, with 7 bases in the middle. Germline V gene lookup returns CDR1 DFQATT and CDR2 SNEGSKA (reference sequence).

Only a few counts were recorded for this clonotype. The chain combines TRBV5-4 with TRBJ1-1; D uncertain. This CDR3 region has 15 residues. The V end lost 4 bases, the J end lost 4 bases, and 17 bases lay between the germline ends. CDR1 is SGHNT and CDR2 is YYREEE in the germline V gene (reference sequence). The CDR3 spells CASSPAGIRSTEAFF. CDR3 nucleotides: TGTGCCAGCAGCCCGGCGGGTATCAGAAGCACTGAAGCTTTCTTT.

There are many counts of this clonotype. This rearrangement joins TRBV29-1 to TRBJ2-1; perhaps TRBD1 as D (6 bases). Germline assignment: CDR1 SQVTM and CDR2 ANQGSEA. The CDR3 consists of 15 residues. V was trimmed by 3 bases and J by 4 bases, leaving 16 bases between them. The DNA for the CDR3 is TGCAGCGTTGATAGAAACAGGGCCCCGTACAATGAGCAGTTCTTC. Amino acid sequence: CSVDRNRAPYNEQFF.

This clonotype was counted only a few times. Written as DNA, the CDR3 is TGTGCCAGCAGTTCCGCGGGGCGCTTGACTGAAGCTTTCTTT. Protein: CASSSAGRLTEAFF. V gene TRBV5-8 combines with J gene TRBJ1-1; D may be TRBD1 (5 bases). The CDR3 has 14 residues. CDR1 SGHTS and CDR2 YDEGEE come from the germline V gene. V was shortened by 5 bases and J by 5 bases, with 16 bases between the two germline ends. Full variable domain (remainder filled in from reference TRBV5-8 and TRBJ1-1): EAGVTQSPTHLIKTRGQQATLRCSPISGHTSVYWYQQALGLGLQFLLWYDEGEERNRGNFPPRFSGRQFPNYSSELNVNALELEDSALYLCASSSAGRLTEAFFGQGTRLTVV.

This clonotype was observed a few times. V gene TRBV29-1 combines with J gene TRBJ1-2, with 7 bases identical to TRBD1. CDR1 SQVTM and CDR2 ANQGSEA come from the germline V gene. This CDR3 has 12 residues. Unmatched junction bases numbered 6, after V lost 7 bases and J lost 4 bases. CDR3 nucleotides: TGCAGCGGGCTGGGACAGTCCTATGGCTACACCTTC. It encodes CSGLGQSYGYTF.

The chain is built from TRBV10-2 and TRBJ2-7; TRBD1 agrees at 7 bases. The germline gives CDR1 WSHSY, CDR2 SAAADI. V shed 4 bases and J 0 bases; nucleotides not matched to a gene: 12. CDR3 length: 17 residues. The DNA of the CDR3 is TGCGCCAGCAGTGCTTGGGGGCTGGGACAGAGCTCCTACGAGCAGTACTTC. Protein: CASSAWGLGQSSYEQYF.

The CDR3 spells CASSGMGGFAYEQYF. CDR3 in DNA: TGTGCCAGCAGCGGAATGGGGGGTTTTGCCTACGAGCAGTACTTC. V usage is TRBV16 and J usage is TRBJ2-7; D is possibly TRBD2 (6 bases). CDR1 is KGHSY and CDR2 is FQNENV in the germline V gene. The V end was cut by 5 bases, the J end by 2 bases, with 16 bases between. This CDR3 is built from 15 residues.

This clonotype was detected ten times or more. This chain connects TRBV28 to TRBJ2-7, with 8 bases fitting TRBD2. V shed 9 bases, J shed 0 bases, and the junction held 10 bases outside the gene matches. Germline CDR1 and CDR2: MDHEN and SYDVKM. The CDR3 spans 15 residues. CDR3 protein: CASTTGGVLSYEQYF. In DNA form, the CDR3 reads TGTGCCAGTACTACGGGGGGGGTCCTCTCCTACGAGCAGTACTTC.

This clonotype was seen repeatedly, ten times or more. The rearrangement uses TRBV12-5 and TRBJ2-5; TRBD2 aligns across 12 bases. Germline V lookup: CDR1 LGHNT, CDR2 FRNRAP. V lost 1 base to trimming and J lost 5 bases; unmatched junction nucleotides: 14. This CDR3 has 19 residues. The CDR3 reads CASGLAGGGLAGNGETQYF. In nucleotides, the CDR3 is TGTGCTAGTGGTTTGGCGGGCGGCGGACTAGCGGGAAACGGGGAGACCCAGTACTTC.

The rearrangement links TRBV14 to TRBJ1-4; 9 bases match TRBD1. The CDR3 contains 16 residues. The V and J ends lost 4 bases and 5 bases, in that order; junction bases with no gene match: 8. Germline V CDR1 and CDR2: SGHDN, FVKESK. CDR3 in DNA: TGTGCCAGCAGCCGAGCCGGGACAGGGACGAATGAAAAACTGTTTTTT. Its protein is CASSRAGTGTNEKLFF.

This clonotype appeared a few times. V and J are TRBV13 and TRBJ2-6; perhaps TRBD1 as D (6 bases). The germline V gene encodes CDR1 PRHDT and CDR2 FYEKMQ (reference sequence). The CDR3 length is 18 residues. Trimming stripped 5 bases from V and 0 bases from J, with 17 bases between. The CDR3 sequence: CASSTWTATSSGANVLTF. CDR3 bases: TGTGCCAGCAGCACCTGGACAGCTACTTCCTCTGGGGCCAACGTCCTGACTTTC.

This clonotype has a count of ten or more. The chain employs TRBV2 and TRBJ2-5, with a possible D match to TRBD1 (5 bases). In germline, CDR1 is SNHLY, CDR2 FYNNEI. The CDR3 covers 14 residues. The V end was cut by 3 bases, the J end by 5 bases, with 13 bases between. CDR3 bases: TGTGCCAGCAGTGATCCAGGGCAACCGGAGACCCAGTACTTC. Encoded protein: CASSDPGQPETQYF.